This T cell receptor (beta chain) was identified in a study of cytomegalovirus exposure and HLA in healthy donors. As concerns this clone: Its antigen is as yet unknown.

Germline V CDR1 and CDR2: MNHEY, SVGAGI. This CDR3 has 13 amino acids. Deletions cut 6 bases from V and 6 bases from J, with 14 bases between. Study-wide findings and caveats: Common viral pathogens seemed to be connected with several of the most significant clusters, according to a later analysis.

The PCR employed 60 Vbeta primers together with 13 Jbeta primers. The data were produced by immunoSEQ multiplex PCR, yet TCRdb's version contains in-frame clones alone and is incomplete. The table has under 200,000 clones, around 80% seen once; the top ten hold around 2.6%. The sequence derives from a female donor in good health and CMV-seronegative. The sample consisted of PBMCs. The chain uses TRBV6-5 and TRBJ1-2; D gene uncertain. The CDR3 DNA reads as TGTGCCAGCAGGCGACACGCACCAGATGGCTACACCTTC. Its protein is CASRRHAPDGYTF.